These 27 T cell receptor beta chains originate from one sample sequenced in a study of low-dose radiotherapy and immunotherapy resistance in tumors (dated by TCRdb to the early 2020s). Reading the label with the study, this specimen's time point is: before trial treatment. Sequencing took place on an Illumina HiSeq 2500. First-strand cDNA was synthesized using Superscript III and a set of TRAV- and TRBV-specific primers, so that both TCRalpha and TCRbeta chains were covered. A roughly 18-cycle PCR with Phusion amplified the TCRs, pairing a constant-region primer with the adapter that was attached to the V primers. The public sequencing data were trimmed at Q25 with fastp and processed into clonotypes with MiXCR by TCRdb, which kept only in-frame beta chains. Here each entry gathers all rows of one CDR3 protein and keeps the most common genes and DNA. The sample table records about 39,000 distinct CDR3 sequences; 25% to 40% of these occur just once. Together, the top ten hold roughly 4% of the sample.

Here the sequenced sample was PBMCs, taken before treatment. The receptors were gathered from a male donor with gallbladder cancer.

This clonotype was detected many times. The gene calls are TRBV6-2 or TRBV6-3 and TRBJ2-2, with no clear D. The ends were cut back, 5 bases at V and 8 bases at J, with 15 bases in the middle. This CDR3 spans 14 amino acids. CDR1 is MNHEY and CDR2 is SVGEGT in the germline V gene. The CDR3 is CASSGREERGELFF. The DNA of the CDR3 is TGTGCCAGCAGTGGAAGAGAGGAAAGGGGGGAGCTGTTTTTT.

V is TRBV7-3 and J is TRBJ2-2; D gene uncertain. The CDR3 has 13 amino acids. Trimming took off 5 bases at V and 7 bases at J, with 11 bases between the two ends. Germline V gene lookup returns CDR1 SGHTA and CDR2 FQGTGA. CDR3 in DNA: TGTGCCAGCAGCCCCCGAATGGGCGGGGAGCTGTTTTTT. Translating it yields CASSPRMGGELFF.

The table lists this clonotype with many counts. J is TRBJ1-2 and V is TRBV28; D may be TRBD1 (5 bases). This CDR3 comprises 15 residues. The V and J ends lost 5 bases and 2 bases respectively, with 15 bases between them. In germline, CDR1 is MDHEN, CDR2 SYDVKM. In DNA, the CDR3 is TGTGCCAGCAGTCTAGGGACCCTAGGGAACTATGGCTACACCTTC. This gives the protein CASSLGTLGNYGYTF.

The table lists this clonotype with many counts. The genes are TRBV7-9 and TRBJ2-4; 9 bases line up with TRBD1. Germline CDR1 is SEHNR and CDR2 is FQNEAQ (reference sequence). The ends lost 3 bases at V and 4 bases at J; junction bases unmatched: 1. The CDR3 is 14 residues long. CDR3 region: CASSFGTGKNIQYF. CDR3 in DNA: TGTGCCAGCAGCTTTGGGACAGGGAAAAACATTCAGTACTTC.

The chain combines TRBV5-1 with TRBJ1-1, with D unresolved. Germline V lookup: CDR1 SGHRS, CDR2 YFSETQ. The CDR3 sequence is 14 residues long. V lost 4 bases, J lost 8 bases, and 18 bases lay in between. The DNA of the CDR3 is TGCGCCAGCAGCCTCCAAACTTGGACGGTCGAAGCTTTCTTT. It translates to CASSLQTWTVEAFF.

This clonotype was recorded at least ten times. The chain has TRBV4-2 and TRBJ2-3, with D perhaps given as TRBD1 or TRBD2 (5 bases each). V was pared by 1 base and J by 5 bases, with 13 bases between. The length of the CDR3 is 15 residues. Germline V gives CDR1 LGHNA, CDR2 YNFKEQ. The DNA of the CDR3 is TGTGCCAGCAGCCAAGCCAGGGAGAAGGAAGATACGCAGTATTTT. Its translation is CASSQAREKEDTQYF.

The rearrangement links TRBV21-1 to TRBJ1-6. TRBV21-1 is a documented pseudogene. This CDR3 contains 12 residues. The CDR3, as DNA: TGTGCCAGCAGGGTTCTGGGTTCACCCCTCCACTTT. It yields the protein CASRVLGSPLHF.

This clonotype came up a few times. The genes are TRBV11-2 and TRBJ2-3, with 7 bases lining up with TRBD1. The CDR3 contains 14 residues. J was trimmed by 5 bases and V by 5 bases; bases with no gene match: 7. Germline CDR1 reads SGHAT; CDR2 reads FQNNGV. For the CDR3, the DNA is TGTGCCAGCAGCCTGGACAGGCCGGGAGATACGCAGTATTTT. Translation: CASSLDRPGDTQYF.

This clonotype was seen at least ten times. J is TRBJ2-1 and V is TRBV12-3 or TRBV12-4, with D possibly TRBD2 on 6 matching bases. CDR3 length: 12 residues. Trimming took off 7 bases at V and 15 bases at J, with 19 bases between the two ends. The CDR3, as DNA: TGTGCCAGCACCGCCCTGGGCGGGAAAACGTTCTTC. This gives the protein CASTALGGKTFF.

The V call is TRBV6-9, the J call TRBJ1-5, with 9 bases fitting TRBD1. V was clipped by 5 bases and J by 2 bases; unmatched bases: 7. The CDR3 totals 16 residues. Germline V lookup: CDR1 MNHGY, CDR2 SVAAGI. In nucleotides, the CDR3 is TGTGCCAGCAGTGCCTTCCGGGACAGGGGCAATCAGCCCCAGCATTTT. It translates to CASSAFRDRGNQPQHF.

This clonotype was seen only a few times. The V call is TRBV2, the J call TRBJ2-1, with TRBD2 matching 9 bases. Germline loops: CDR1 SNHLY, CDR2 FYNNEI. The ends lost 3 bases at V and 9 bases at J; junction bases unmatched: 6. CDR3 length equals 14 residues. The CDR3, as DNA: TGTGCCAGCAGTGAGGCGGGGGGGCTAGTTGAGCAGTTCTTC. Protein product: CASSEAGGLVEQFF.

This clonotype was counted many times. This chain joins TRBV27 and TRBJ1-5; 8 bases are a match to TRBD1. The length of the CDR3 is 15 residues. Germline trimming cut 5 bases from V and 4 bases from J; bases unmatched to any gene: 7. Germline CDR1 MNHEY, CDR2 SMNVEV (reference sequence). The CDR3 DNA follows: TGTGCCAGCAGTAGCGCTTACAGGGGGAATCAGCCCCAGCATTTT. Its protein is CASSSAYRGNQPQHF.

This clonotype was seen many times. The chain combines TRBV3-1 with TRBJ2-7, with 9 positions matching TRBD1. The CDR3 extends over 15 amino acids. Trimming cost V 4 bases and J 3 bases; bases outside gene matches: 7. Germline CDR1 is LGHDT and CDR2 is YNNKEL (reference sequence). The CDR3 loop is CASSRETGGLYEQYF. Here the CDR3 DNA reads TGTGCCAGCAGCCGCGAGACAGGGGGGCTCTACGAGCAGTACTTC.

This clonotype appeared many times. The CDR3 is CASNHGSKAGDEQFF. For the CDR3, the DNA is TGTGCCAGCAACCATGGGAGTAAGGCGGGGGATGAGCAGTTCTTC. The rearrangement links TRBV6-5 to TRBJ2-1, with 7 nucleotides matching TRBD2. The CDR3 spans 15 residues. Germline trimming cut 7 bases from V and 8 bases from J; bases unmatched to any gene: 14. Germline V gene sequence: CDR1 MNHEY, CDR2 SVGAGI.

Ten or more counts support this clonotype. The chain employs TRBV18 and TRBJ1-5, with TRBD1 matching over 7 bases. The V gene's germline CDR1 is KGHSH and CDR2 LQKENI. Trimming removed 3 bases from V and 4 bases from J; junction bases left unmatched: 6. CDR3 size: 15 residues. CDR3 nucleotide sequence: TGTGCCAGCTCACCCCCCGGGACAGTTAATCAGCCCCAGCATTTT. It translates to CASSPPGTVNQPQHF.

The sample holds many counts of this clonotype. The gene calls are TRBV18 and TRBJ1-1, with unresolved D. In germline, CDR1 is KGHSH, CDR2 LQKENI. The CDR3 extends over 13 amino acids. Trimming removed 3 bases from V and 1 base from J, with 6 bases in between. CDR3 protein: CASSPSGNTEAFF. CDR3 coding DNA: TGTGCCAGCTCACCGTCGGGGAACACTGAAGCTTTCTTT.

This clonotype was seen repeatedly, ten times or more. This sequence joins TRBV29-1 and TRBJ1-4; 8 bases align to TRBD1. The CDR3 sequence is 12 residues long. V shed 6 bases and J 15 bases; nucleotides not matched to a gene: 12. Germline-derived CDR1 and CDR2 are SQVTM and ANQGSEA. CDR3 coding DNA: TGCAGCGTCGCCGGGGGGGACAGGCAGGTGTTTTTT. Encoded protein: CSVAGGDRQVFF.

This clonotype showed up just a few times. The chain is built from TRBV3-1 and TRBJ2-7; D is perhaps TRBD2 (5 bases). This CDR3 region has 14 residues. Germline V gene data show CDR1 as LGHDT and CDR2 as YNNKEL (reference sequence). V lost 5 bases to trimming and J lost 2 bases, with 13 bases between them. CDR3 sequence reads: CASSLSTSTYEQYF. The CDR3 DNA reads as TGTGCCAGCAGCTTATCTACTAGTACCTACGAGCAGTACTTC.

A remark on this clonotype: It differs at one base from a far larger clone, so likely a read error. The chain carries TRBV6-8 and TRBJ2-2, with D tentatively TRBD2 (6 bases). From germline, CDR1 is MNHGY and CDR2 SAAAGT. The V gene lost 5 bases and the J gene lost 5 bases, with 15 bases spanning the gap. This CDR3 is 15 amino acids long. The CDR3 here is CASSATGVTTGELFF. DNA for the CDR3: TGTGCCAGCAGTGCTACGGGGGTGACAACCGGGGAGCTGTTTTTT.

This clonotype was seen ten or more times. The rearrangement uses TRBV29-1 and TRBJ2-1; a possible D gene is TRBD1 (6 bases). V shed 8 bases and J shed 3 bases, with 14 bases lying between them. The CDR3 has 13 amino acids. Per the germline V gene, CDR1 is SQVTM and CDR2 is ANQGSEA. The CDR3 protein is CSLLRGFYNEQFF. The CDR3 DNA sequence: TGCAGCCTCCTCAGGGGATTCTACAATGAGCAGTTCTTC.

For this clonotype: One base separates it from a far larger clone, so it is likely a read error. The rearrangement uses TRBV28 and TRBJ2-1, with 9 nucleotides matching TRBD1. This CDR3 spans 13 amino acids. In germline, CDR1 is MDHEN, CDR2 SYDVKM. V gave up 10 bases and J gave up 10 bases; unmatched junction bases: 11. CDR3 nucleotide sequence: TGTGCCATCACTTTGGGACAGGGCTACGAGCAGTTCTTC. This encodes CAITLGQGYEQFF.

This clonotype was recorded only once. It may be a read error: a sequence one base away is much more abundant. The chain couples TRBV7-8 to TRBJ2-1, with 8 bases matching TRBD2. The CDR3 is 17 amino acids. Germline V gene sequence: CDR1 SGHVS, CDR2 FQNEAQ. The trim removed 4 bases at V and 10 bases at J, leaving 18 bases unmatched. The DNA for the CDR3 is TGTGCCAGCAGCTGGTCGCCAACTAGCGGAGGGGTAAACGAGCAGTTCTTC. Translation: CASSWSPTSGGVNEQFF.

This clonotype counts as medium-sized. The genes are TRBV28 and TRBJ1-5; the D gene is possibly TRBD1 (6 bases). Per the germline V gene, CDR1 is MDHEN and CDR2 is SYDVKM. This CDR3 is built from 15 residues. Trimming left V 3 bases short and J 6 bases short, with 15 bases between. As DNA, the CDR3 is TGTGCCAGCAGTTTTGAGGACAGTCTGAGTCAGCCCCAGCATTTT. It yields the protein CASSFEDSLSQPQHF.

This clonotype appeared once. V usage is TRBV7-9 and J usage is TRBJ2-2; 12 positions agree with TRBD2. Germline V gene lookup returns CDR1 SEHNR and CDR2 FQNEAQ (reference sequence). The ends lost 1 base at V and 0 bases at J; junction bases unmatched: 3. CDR3 length: 18 residues. CDR3 sequence: CASSLGSSGGANTGELFF. For the CDR3, the DNA is TGTGCCAGCAGCTTAGGGTCTAGCGGGGGGGCGAACACCGGGGAGCTGTTTTTT.

Of note for this clonotype: A far bigger clonotype differs at one base, so this is likely a read error. V gene TRBV5-1 combines with J gene TRBJ2-5; 11 bases align to TRBD2. Germline loops: CDR1 SGHRS, CDR2 YFSETQ. V lost 6 bases and J lost 11; bases outside the gene matches: 18. The CDR3 has 16 residues. CDR3 nucleotide sequence: TGCGCCAGCACCTCCGTTAGCGGGGGGGGTACGGATGAGCAGTACTTC. It specifies CASTSVSGGGTDEQYF.

There are many counts of this clonotype. The chain is built from TRBV5-1 and TRBJ1-1; D is unclear. This CDR3 spans 16 amino acids. The germline V gene has CDR1 SGHRS and CDR2 YFSETQ. V was pared by 0 bases and J by 10 bases, with 22 bases between. The CDR3 DNA reads TGCGCCAGCAGCTTGGCCTATACGTGGGCCTCGAAGGTAGCTTTCTTT. Translation gives CASSLAYTWASKVAFF.

J is TRBJ2-7 and V is TRBV9, with no clear D. The CDR3 totals 13 residues. Germline V gene data show CDR1 as SGDLS and CDR2 as YYNGEE. The V end was cut by 4 bases, the J end by 3 bases, with 11 bases between. The CDR3 DNA follows: TGTGCCAGCAGCTCCAGCCCTGGCTACGAGCAGTACTTC. Translating gives CASSSSPGYEQYF.